The next 27 T cell receptor beta chains were all read from a single sample in a study of vaccination and CD4 T cells after COVID-19. No cognate antigen is known for these TCRs. With the Oncomine TCR Beta short-read assay, DNA from cultured CD4+ T cells was sequenced. TCRdb redid the calling of the PCR reads with MiXCR, one entry per CDR3 protein. The data show some 9,300 distinct CDR3 sequences, 20% to 25% seen once. Treatment given: approximately nine-day PBMC culture with coronavirus spike peptide pools or control peptides (ViraFEST assay). Sequenced material: CD4+ T cells from blood, cultured in vitro, taken before SARS-CoV-2 vaccination. The receptors were gathered from a human donor who received a COVID-19 vaccine.

The rearrangement joins TRBV10-2 to TRBJ2-2; D ambiguous. The CDR3 extends over 14 amino acids. Trimming shortened V by 5 bases and J by 3 bases, and 10 bases separated the two germline ends. Germline assignment: CDR1 WSHSY and CDR2 SAAADI. In nucleotides, the CDR3 is TGCGCCAGCAGTAGGCAAGTGTACACCGGGGAGCTGTTTTTT. Its translation is CASSRQVYTGELFF.

V gene TRBV10-2 combines with J gene TRBJ2-1; TRBD2 agrees at 7 bases. V lost 7 bases to trimming and J lost 5 bases; unmatched junction nucleotides: 8. Germline CDR1 is WSHSY and CDR2 is SAAADI. The CDR3 contains 14 residues. The CDR3, as DNA: TGCGCCAGCAAATTAGGACTAGGGCACAATGAGCAGTTCTTC. Amino acids: CASKLGLGHNEQFF.

This chain connects TRBV28 to TRBJ1-4, with D possibly matching TRBD1 (5 bases). The CDR3 runs to 15 residues. V was shortened by 1 base and J by 8 bases, with 14 bases between the two germline ends. CDR1 MDHEN and CDR2 SYDVKM come from the germline V gene. Written as DNA, the CDR3 is TGTGCCAGCAGTTTATCGGGGACTGAGAACGAAAAACTGTTTTTT. Protein product: CASSLSGTENEKLFF.

This chain uses TRBV11-3 with TRBJ2-5; 8 nucleotides line up with TRBD1. V lost 5 bases to trimming and J lost 2 bases; unmatched junction nucleotides: 13. Germline V gene data show CDR1 as SGHNT and CDR2 as YENEEA. The CDR3 covers 17 residues. The CDR3 loop reads CASSTSPTGTGQETQYF. The CDR3, as DNA: TGTGCCAGCAGCACCTCACCTACCGGGACAGGACAAGAGACCCAGTACTTC. Full variable domain (missing parts from reference TRBV11-3 and TRBJ2-5): EAGVVQSPRYKIIEKKQPVAFWCNPISGHNTLYWYLQNLGQGPELLIRYENEEAVDDSQLPKDRFSAERLKGVDSTLKIQPAELGDSAVYLCASSTSPTGTGQETQYFGPGTRLLVL.

By share of the sample, this clonotype is medium-sized. The chain combines TRBV20-1 with TRBJ1-2, with TRBD1 matching 10 bases. Looked up from germline, CDR1 is DFQATT and CDR2 is SNEGSKA (reference sequence). V lost 5 bases, J lost 5 bases, and 8 bases stayed unmatched. This CDR3 has 14 amino acids. The CDR3 DNA is TGCAGTGCTGGCCGACAGGGGGCTAGATATGGCTACACCTTC. It translates to CSAGRQGARYGYTF.

This clonotype has more than one count but fewer than ten. The genes are TRBV10-3 and TRBJ1-2; D unclear. This CDR3 region has 13 residues. Germline loops: CDR1 ENHRY, CDR2 SYGVKD. V was pared by 2 bases and J by 2 bases, with 6 bases between. The CDR3 nucleotides are TGTGCCATCAGTGAGAGGCTCAACTATGGCTACACCTTC. The encoded protein is CAISERLNYGYTF.

This clonotype has more than one count but fewer than ten. The rearrangement links TRBV10-3 to TRBJ1-2; unclear D gene. The V gene lost 0 bases and the J gene lost 4 bases, with 12 bases spanning the gap. The CDR3 has 15 residues. Germline V CDR1 and CDR2: ENHRY, SYGVKD. The CDR3 nucleotides are TGTGCCATCAGTGAGTCGGAGGGCGGAGGCTATGGCTACACCTTC. Its protein is CAISESEGGGYGYTF.

This clonotype was counted only a few times. V usage is TRBV10-3 and J usage is TRBJ2-7; D tentatively fits TRBD1 or TRBD2 (5 bases each). The CDR3 consists of 15 residues. V dropped 4 bases and J dropped 2 bases, with 15 bases sitting between them. Germline V gene lookup returns CDR1 ENHRY and CDR2 SYGVKD. Here the CDR3 reads CAISGGRGTAYEQYF. The CDR3 DNA follows: TGTGCCATCAGTGGTGGTCGTGGGACGGCCTACGAGCAGTACTTC.

The chain is built from TRBV7-9 and TRBJ1-1; TRBD1 matches at 7 bases. The CDR3 spans 14 residues. CDR1 and CDR2 from the germline V gene are SEHNR and FQNEAQ (reference sequence). After removal of 1 base from V and 8 bases from J, the junction contained 7 bases not matched to a gene. The CDR3 here is CASSLVQGDSEAFF. CDR3 DNA sequence: TGTGCCAGCAGCTTAGTTCAAGGGGACAGCGAAGCTTTCTTT.

The V call is TRBV20-1, the J call TRBJ2-1; 8 bases align to TRBD2. Trimming took 6 bases from V and 7 from J; bases not matched to a gene: 8. CDR1 and CDR2 from the germline V gene are DFQATT and SNEGSKA (reference sequence). The CDR3 totals 13 residues. The CDR3 nucleotides read TGCAGTGCCCCGGGACTAGTAGGTAATGAGCAGTTCTTC. This encodes CSAPGLVGNEQFF.

This clonotype occurred a few times. The J gene is TRBJ2-7, the V gene TRBV5-4, with 7 bases aligning to TRBD1. The J segment lost 5 bases and the V segment lost 4 bases, leaving 6 bases of the junction unmatched. Germline values: CDR1 SGHNT, CDR2 YYREEE (reference sequence). The CDR3 runs 13 residues. The CDR3 here is CASSGQAVNEQYF. The CDR3 nucleotides are TGTGCCAGCAGCGGACAGGCAGTGAACGAGCAGTACTTC.

This clonotype was observed a few times. CDR3 sequence reads: CASSDRGNYGYTF. The DNA of the CDR3 is TGTGCCAGCAGTGACCGGGGGAACTATGGCTACACCTTC. The chain employs TRBV6-1 and TRBJ1-2; tentatively, D is TRBD1 (5 bases). The germline CDR1 and CDR2 sequences are MNHNS and SASEGT. V was clipped by 3 bases and J by 2 bases, with 7 bases between them. The CDR3 sequence is 13 residues long.

The chain links TRBV10-1 to TRBJ2-7; TRBD1 matches 11 bases. This CDR3 has 16 residues. V shed 0 bases and J 4 bases; nucleotides not matched to a gene: 5. Germline assignment: CDR1 WNHNN and CDR2 SYGVQD (reference sequence). The CDR3 coding sequence is TGCGCCAGCAGTGAGTCAGTGGGACAGGGGGAGTACGAGCAGTACTTC. This translates into CASSESVGQGEYEQYF.

This sequence joins TRBV5-4 and TRBJ2-3; D unclear. CDR3 length: 16 residues. The germline V gene encodes CDR1 SGHNT and CDR2 YYREEE (reference sequence). V lost 0 bases, J lost 2 bases, and 13 bases lay in between. The CDR3: CASSLGGTTLTDTQYF. Written as DNA, the CDR3 is TGTGCCAGCAGCTTGGGAGGCACTACCCTCACAGATACGCAGTATTTT.

The chain links TRBV5-1 to TRBJ2-7, with 14 nucleotides matching TRBD2. Germline V gene data show CDR1 as SGHRS and CDR2 as YFSETQ. This CDR3 is built from 18 residues. V was clipped by 3 bases and J by 3 bases; unmatched bases: 11. CDR3 sequence reads: CASSWETSGGDLYYEQYF. CDR3 DNA: TGCGCCAGCAGCTGGGAGACTAGCGGGGGGGACCTCTACTACGAGCAGTACTTC.

This clonotype was counted between two and nine times. The rearrangement links TRBV30 to TRBJ1-2; D uncertain. Germline-derived CDR1 and CDR2 are GTSNPN and SVGIG (reference sequence). The CDR3 has 11 residues. V lost 3 bases and J lost 4, with 6 bases in between. The CDR3 sequence is CAWRGLYGYTF. In nucleotides, the CDR3 is TGTGCCTGGAGGGGCCTCTATGGCTACACCTTC.

This clonotype was seen only a few times. This chain connects TRBV5-6 to TRBJ1-2; possibly TRBD1 for D (6 bases). Between the trimmed V and J ends, which lost 4 bases and 4 bases, there was a span of 17 bases. From germline, CDR1 is SGHDT and CDR2 YYEEEE. The CDR3 is 15 residues long. The CDR3 loop is CASSQPQGTSYGYTF. DNA of the CDR3: TGTGCCAGCAGCCAGCCACAGGGAACCAGCTATGGCTACACCTTC.

The chain has TRBV7-2 and TRBJ1-3; D might be TRBD1 (6 bases). The germline V gene encodes CDR1 SGHTA and CDR2 FQGNSA. This CDR3 has 15 residues. Trimming cost V 2 bases and J 2 bases, with 10 bases left between them. This CDR3 is CASSLSWGPGNTIYF. In nucleotides, the CDR3 is TGTGCCAGCAGCTTAAGTTGGGGGCCTGGAAACACCATATATTTT.

This clonotype occurred a few times. The genes are TRBV12-3 or TRBV12-4 and TRBJ2-5, with 11 bases fitting TRBD2. The trim removed 9 bases at V and 9 bases at J, leaving 9 bases unmatched. The CDR3 totals 13 residues. DNA for the CDR3: TGTGCCAGTAGCGGGGGGGCGATAGGGGCCCAGTACTTC. This codes for CASSGGAIGAQYF.

V usage is TRBV6-1 and J usage is TRBJ1-3; 8 bases are shared with TRBD1. Trimming removed 5 bases from V and 0 bases from J; junction bases left unmatched: 9. Germline V gene lookup returns CDR1 MNHNS and CDR2 SASEGT. The CDR3 contains 17 residues. CDR3 region: CASSPRTGHGSGNTIYF. The CDR3 DNA sequence: TGTGCCAGCAGTCCTAGGACAGGGCATGGCTCTGGAAACACCATATATTTT.

V usage is TRBV5-8 and J usage is TRBJ2-5, with 8 positions matching TRBD2. Germline-derived CDR1 and CDR2 are SGHTS and YDEGEE. CDR3 length: 13 residues. The trim removed 2 bases at V and 6 bases at J, leaving 3 bases unmatched. The CDR3 nucleotides are TGTGCCAGCAGCTTCGGGGGGGGAAAGACCCAGTACTTC. Encoded protein: CASSFGGGKTQYF.

The J gene is TRBJ1-2, the V gene TRBV6-1; D remains unclear. The length of the CDR3 is 13 residues. V was cut by 7 bases and J by 6 bases, with 15 bases left in between. Germline loops: CDR1 MNHNS, CDR2 SASEGT. CDR3 sequence reads: CASTGLGRHGYTF. The CDR3 nucleotides read TGTGCCAGCACCGGGCTCGGGAGACATGGCTACACCTTC.

The CDR3 nucleotides are TGTGCCTGGAGTAAGGGGACAGGGTTTGGAAACACCATATATTTT. It is translated as CAWSKGTGFGNTIYF. The gene calls are TRBV30 and TRBJ1-3; 9 bases agree with TRBD1. This CDR3 contains 15 residues. Germline loops: CDR1 GTSNPN, CDR2 SVGIG (reference sequence). Trimming cost V 2 bases and J 3 bases; bases outside gene matches: 5.

J is TRBJ2-3 and V is TRBV5-1; TRBD2 agrees at 9 bases. V gave up 0 bases and J gave up 4 bases; unmatched junction bases: 3. The CDR3 extends over 15 amino acids. Per the germline V gene, CDR1 is SGHRS and CDR2 is YFSETQ. CDR3 coding DNA: TGCGCCAGCAGCTTGGTGGTAGCGGGGGCAGATACGCAGTATTTT. The encoded protein is CASSLVVAGADTQYF. The full variable domain, with the rest looked up from reference TRBV5-1 and TRBJ2-3, is KAGVTQTPRYLIKTRGQQVTLSCSPISGHRSVSWYQQTPGQGLQFLFEYFSETQRNKGNFPGRFSGRQFSNSRSEMNVSTLELGDSALYLCASSLVVAGADTQYFGPGTRLTVL.

This clonotype has more than one count but fewer than ten. V gene TRBV7-3 combines with J gene TRBJ1-5; D gene unclear. CDR3 length equals 14 residues. Germline loops: CDR1 SGHTA, CDR2 FQGTGA. V was cut by 5 bases and J by 4 bases, with 12 bases left in between. CDR3 DNA sequence: TGTGCCAGCAGCCCCGTTGGTTGGAATCAGCCCCAGCATTTT. Encoded protein: CASSPVGWNQPQHF.

The chain uses TRBV3-1 and TRBJ1-2; perhaps TRBD1 as D (6 bases). V was clipped by 5 bases and J by 4 bases, with 20 bases between them. This CDR3 contains 16 residues. CDR1 and CDR2 from the germline V gene are LGHDT and YNNKEL (reference sequence). CDR3 protein: CASSSRGGAKGYGYTF. DNA for the CDR3: TGTGCCAGCAGCTCCCGGGGGGGGGCAAAAGGCTATGGCTACACCTTC.

V and J are TRBV12-3 or TRBV12-4 and TRBJ1-1, with D possibly matching TRBD1 (5 bases). V was clipped by 6 bases and J by 1 base, with 12 bases between them. The CDR3 sequence is 14 residues long. The CDR3, as DNA: TGTGCCAGCAGCCCCCATACAGGGAACACTGAAGCTTTCTTT. Protein sequence: CASSPHTGNTEAFF.